This TCR beta chain originates from a study of cytomegalovirus exposure and HLA in healthy donors. Study findings and constraints: Per published reports, the classifier diagnosed cytomegalovirus status with high specificity and sensitivity.

Germline lookup yields CDR1 SGDLS and CDR2 YYNGEE. V was pared by 4 bases and J by 2 bases, with 12 bases of the junction left unmatched. The length of the CDR3 is 16 residues. PCR employed 60 Vbeta and 13 Jbeta primers. TCRdb's table, derived via immunoSEQ multiplex PCR, lists solely in-frame clones and lacks some. Seen here are around 150,000 clones, approximately 78% observed once, and the top ten hold roughly 7.8%. For this clone: Its antigen is undetermined.

What was sequenced was PBMCs. The V call is TRBV9, the J call TRBJ2-7; 7 nucleotides match TRBD2. The clonotype originates from a woman in her forties or fifties in good health and CMV-seropositive. CDR3 bases: TGTGCCAGCAGCCCACGAAGTGGGACTACCCCCTACGAGCAGTACTTC. It codes for CASSPRSGTTPYEQYF.